The 6 T cell receptor beta chains below all came from one sample that was sequenced in a study of cytomegalovirus exposure and HLA in healthy donors. The PCR used 60 Vbeta and 13 Jbeta primers. Sequenced by immunoSEQ multiplex PCR; TCRdb stores in-frame clones only, minus some. The data show about 190,000 clones, with approximately 82% seen just once and around 1.9% held by the top ten. Sequences were obtained from PBMCs. Receptors were obtained from a woman in her late teens or twenties in good health and CMV-seropositive.

The chain joins TRBV28 to TRBJ2-7, with a tentative D call TRBD2 (6 bases). CDR1 is MDHEN and CDR2 is SYDVKM in the germline V gene. The CDR3 contains 14 residues. V lost 5 bases and J 3 bases, leaving 14 bases between the germline ends. As DNA, the CDR3 is TGTGCCAGCAGTGGGAGGAAGGACAACTACGAGCAGTACTTC. Amino acids: CASSGRKDNYEQYF.

The rearrangement links TRBV27 to TRBJ1-4; D possibly corresponds to TRBD1 (5 bases). The V gene's germline CDR1 is MNHEY and CDR2 SMNVEV (reference sequence). Trimming left V 5 bases short and J 8 bases short, with 18 bases between. This CDR3 region has 15 residues. For the CDR3, the DNA is TGTGCCAGCAGTCCAGGGCCCCTGCTGGGAGAAAAACTGTTTTTT. It encodes CASSPGPLLGEKLFF.

This clone was seen only a few times. The chain links TRBV28 to TRBJ1-5, with TRBD1 matching 9 bases. Trimming at V came to 3 bases and at J to 7 bases, leaving 7 bases not matched to a gene. There are 15 residues in the CDR3. Germline V gene sequence: CDR1 MDHEN, CDR2 SYDVKM. CDR3 DNA: TGTGCCAGCAGTTTGGGACAGGGTTTTAGACAGCCCCAGCATTTT. Translating it yields CASSLGQGFRQPQHF.

The chain has TRBV2 and TRBJ1-2, with 8 bases aligning to TRBD1. CDR1 and CDR2 from the germline V gene are SNHLY and FYNNEI. The CDR3 has 15 residues. V trimming: 3 bases; J trimming: 4 bases; junction bases outside the gene matches: 7. The CDR3 sequence is CASSDIGTGPYGYTF. Written as DNA, the CDR3 is TGTGCCAGCAGTGATATCGGGACAGGACCCTATGGCTACACCTTC.

The chain recombines TRBV30 with TRBJ2-1; 7 nucleotides agree with TRBD1. Per the germline V gene, CDR1 is GTSNPN and CDR2 is SVGIG (reference sequence). J was trimmed by 9 bases and V by 2 bases; bases with no gene match: 7. This CDR3 comprises 13 residues. The CDR3 protein is CAWSNLPGGEQFF. The CDR3 coding sequence is TGTGCCTGGAGTAACCTCCCAGGGGGTGAGCAGTTCTTC.

This clone came up once. This chain links TRBV30 with TRBJ2-2; 8 nucleotides line up with TRBD1. Germline trimming cut 4 bases from V and 7 bases from J; bases unmatched to any gene: 5. CDR3 size: 13 residues. Looked up from germline, CDR1 is GTSNPN and CDR2 is SVGIG (reference sequence). Written as DNA, the CDR3 is TGTGCCTGGATCAGGGGGCTGAACGGGGAGCTGTTTTTT. Residues: CAWIRGLNGELFF. The entire variable domain, with the rest obtained from reference TRBV30 and TRBJ2-2, is as follows: SQTIHQWPATLVQPVGSPLSLECTVEGTSNPNLYWYRQAAGRGLQLLFYSVGIGQISSEVPQNLSASRPQDRQFILSSKKLLLSDSGFYLCAWIRGLNGELFFGEGSRLTVL.